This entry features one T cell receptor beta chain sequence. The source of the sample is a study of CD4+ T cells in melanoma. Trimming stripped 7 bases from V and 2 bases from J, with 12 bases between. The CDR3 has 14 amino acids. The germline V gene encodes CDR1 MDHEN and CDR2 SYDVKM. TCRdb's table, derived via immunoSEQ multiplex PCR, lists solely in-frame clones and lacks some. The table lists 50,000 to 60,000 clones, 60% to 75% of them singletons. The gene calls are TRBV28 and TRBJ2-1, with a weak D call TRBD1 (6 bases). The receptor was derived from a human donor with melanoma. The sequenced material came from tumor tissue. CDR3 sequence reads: CASKRGNPYNEQFF. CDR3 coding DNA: TGTGCCAGCAAAAGGGGGAACCCCTACAATGAGCAGTTCTTC.